The following is a T cell receptor (beta chain) sequence with its context. Using immunoSEQ multiplex PCR, the repertoire was profiled, and TCRdb retains in-frame clones only, with some absent. This sample has under 350,000 clones, with around 90% found just once. Recruitment covered roughly 22 US areas and drew participants whose ages spanned roughly 18 to 90 years. Two negative PCRs, clearance, or symptom resolution characterized the recovered Cohort 3 donors. The entry originates in a study of blood T cell repertoires in COVID-19. The overall study: Both acute and convalescent COVID-19 samples were obtained from the United States, Italy and Spain.

This CDR3 has 14 residues. Germline CDR1 and CDR2: SEHNR and FQNEAQ (reference sequence). V was clipped by 1 base and J by 5 bases; unmatched bases: 3. The sequenced material came from PBMCs or T cells enriched from blood (not recorded which). The TCR was taken from a man in his fifties or sixties who had recovered from COVID-19. The J gene is TRBJ2-5, the V gene TRBV7-9, with TRBD2 identical over 8 bases. The CDR3 sequence is CASSLGGRFETQYF. CDR3 DNA sequence: TGTGCCAGCAGCTTAGGCGGGAGGTTTGAGACCCAGTACTTC. The full variable domain, its missing parts supplied by reference TRBV7-9 and TRBJ2-5, is DTGVSQNPRHKITKRGQNVTFRCDPISEHNRLYWYRQTLGQGPEFLTYFQNEAQLEKSRLLSDRFSAERPKGSFSTLEIQRTEQGDSAMYLCASSLGGRFETQYFGPGTRLLVL.